The sequence of this T cell receptor (beta chain) was determined in a study of Graves' ophthalmopathy and Graves' hyperthyroidism. Amplification targeted the TCR beta CDR3 regions, with RNA transcripts as the source material. Scientists carried out first-round RT-PCR using HTBI primers and then a second-round multiplex PCR. In TCRdb, the multiplex PCR reads were re-called with MiXCR into one record per CDR3 protein. Of 650,000 to 900,000 distinct CDR3 sequences detected, roughly 40% appear once; the ten largest clones hold 44%. The length of the CDR3 is 19 residues. V was trimmed by 0 bases and J by 1 base, leaving 20 bases between them. CDR1 is ENHRY and CDR2 is SYGVKD in the germline V gene.

The sample consisted of peripheral blood. This chain joins TRBV10-3 and TRBJ2-3, with D tentatively TRBD2 (6 bases). This receptor was obtained from an adult man with Graves' ophthalmopathy. The CDR3 DNA is TGTGCCATCAGTGAGTCGACTCTGGGACTGGTGCGTGGCACAGATACGCAGTATTTT. Translation gives CAISESTLGLVRGTDTQYF.